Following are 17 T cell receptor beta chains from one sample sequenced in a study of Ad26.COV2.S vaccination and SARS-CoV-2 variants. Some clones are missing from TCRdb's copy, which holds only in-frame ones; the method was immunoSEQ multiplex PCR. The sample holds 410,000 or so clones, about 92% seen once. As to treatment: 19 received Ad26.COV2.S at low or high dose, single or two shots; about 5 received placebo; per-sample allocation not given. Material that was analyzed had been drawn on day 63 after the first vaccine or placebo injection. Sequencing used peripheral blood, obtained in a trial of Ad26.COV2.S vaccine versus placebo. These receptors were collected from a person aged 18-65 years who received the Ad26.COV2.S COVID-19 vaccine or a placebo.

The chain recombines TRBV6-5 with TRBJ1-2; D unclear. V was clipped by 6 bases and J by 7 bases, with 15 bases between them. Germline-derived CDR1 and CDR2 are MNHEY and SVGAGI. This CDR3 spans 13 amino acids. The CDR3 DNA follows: TGTGCCAGCAGCCTCCTTGTGGAAGGTGGCTACACCTTC. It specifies CASSLLVEGGYTF.

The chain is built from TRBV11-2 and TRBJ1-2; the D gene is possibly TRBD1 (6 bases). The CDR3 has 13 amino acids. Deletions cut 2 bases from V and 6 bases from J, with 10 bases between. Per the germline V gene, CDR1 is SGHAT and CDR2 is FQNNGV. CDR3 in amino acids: CASSLKGGNGYTF. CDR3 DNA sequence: TGTGCCAGCAGCTTAAAGGGGGGTAATGGCTACACCTTC.

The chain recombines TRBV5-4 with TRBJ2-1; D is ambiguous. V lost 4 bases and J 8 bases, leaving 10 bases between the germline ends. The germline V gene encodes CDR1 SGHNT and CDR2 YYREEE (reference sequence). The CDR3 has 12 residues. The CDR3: CASSRIQDEQFF. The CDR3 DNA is TGTGCCAGCAGCCGGATCCAAGATGAGCAGTTCTTC.

The CDR3 bases are TGTGCCAGTAGTATCAATCCAGATACGCAGTATTTT. This codes for CASSINPDTQYF. The chain uses TRBV19 and TRBJ2-3; D is unresolved. Between the trimmed V and J ends, which lost 3 bases and 4 bases, there was a span of 5 bases. CDR1 LNHDA and CDR2 SQIVND come from the germline V gene (reference sequence). The CDR3 loop spans 12 amino acids.

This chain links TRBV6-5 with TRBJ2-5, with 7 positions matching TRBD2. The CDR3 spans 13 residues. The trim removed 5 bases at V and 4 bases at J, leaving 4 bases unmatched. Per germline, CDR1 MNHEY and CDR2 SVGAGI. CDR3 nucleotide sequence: TGTGCCAGCAGTCGAGAGCGGGGAGAGACCCAGTACTTC. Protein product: CASSRERGETQYF.

The CDR3, as DNA: TGTGCCTCCAACAGGGGGCCAGAAGAAAAACTGTTTTTT. This sequence encodes CASNRGPEEKLFF. This chain links TRBV30 with TRBJ1-4; TRBD1 agrees at 9 bases. CDR1 is GTSNPN and CDR2 is SVGIG in the germline V gene (reference sequence). J was trimmed by 8 bases and V by 7 bases; bases with no gene match: 8. The CDR3 has 13 residues.

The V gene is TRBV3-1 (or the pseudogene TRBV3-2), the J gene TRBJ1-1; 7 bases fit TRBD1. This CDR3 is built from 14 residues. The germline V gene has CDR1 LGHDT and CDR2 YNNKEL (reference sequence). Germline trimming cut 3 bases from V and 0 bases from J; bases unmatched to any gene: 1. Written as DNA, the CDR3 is TGTGCCAGCAGCCAGACAGGGTTGAACACTGAAGCTTTCTTT. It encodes CASSQTGLNTEAFF.

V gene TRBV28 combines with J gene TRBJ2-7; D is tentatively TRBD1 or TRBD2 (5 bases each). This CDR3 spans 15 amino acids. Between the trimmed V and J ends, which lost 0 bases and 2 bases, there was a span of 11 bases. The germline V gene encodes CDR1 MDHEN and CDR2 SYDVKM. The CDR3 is CASSLWWDVPYEQYF. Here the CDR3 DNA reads TGTGCCAGCAGTTTATGGTGGGACGTCCCCTACGAGCAGTACTTC. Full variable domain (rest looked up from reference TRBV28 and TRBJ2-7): DVKVTQSSRYLVKRTGEKVFLECVQDMDHENMFWYRQDPGLGLRLIYFSYDVKMKEKGDIPEGYSVSREKKERFSLILESASTNQTSMYLCASSLWWDVPYEQYFGPGTRLTVT.

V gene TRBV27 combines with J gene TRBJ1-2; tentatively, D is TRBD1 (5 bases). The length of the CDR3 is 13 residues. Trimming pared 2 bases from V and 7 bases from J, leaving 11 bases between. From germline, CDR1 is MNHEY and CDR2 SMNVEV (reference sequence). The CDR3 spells CASSLGAGRGYTF. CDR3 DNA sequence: TGTGCCAGCAGTTTAGGGGCAGGCCGTGGCTACACCTTC.

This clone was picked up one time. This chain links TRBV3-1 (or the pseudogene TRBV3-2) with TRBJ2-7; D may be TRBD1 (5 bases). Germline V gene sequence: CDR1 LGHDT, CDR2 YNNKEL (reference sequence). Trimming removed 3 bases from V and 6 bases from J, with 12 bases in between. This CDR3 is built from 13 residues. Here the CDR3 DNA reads TGTGCCAGCAGCCATGGGGCCTCGGGCGAGCAGTACTTC. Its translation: CASSHGASGEQYF.

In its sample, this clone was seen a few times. The CDR3: CASSFQTTEAFF. The CDR3 region has the DNA TGTGCCAGCAGCTTCCAAACGACTGAAGCTTTCTTT. The chain has TRBV5-4 and TRBJ1-1, with D unclear. The V gene lost 2 bases and the J gene lost 5 bases, with 7 bases spanning the gap. This CDR3 is 12 amino acids long. Germline V gene sequence: CDR1 SGHNT, CDR2 YYREEE (reference sequence).

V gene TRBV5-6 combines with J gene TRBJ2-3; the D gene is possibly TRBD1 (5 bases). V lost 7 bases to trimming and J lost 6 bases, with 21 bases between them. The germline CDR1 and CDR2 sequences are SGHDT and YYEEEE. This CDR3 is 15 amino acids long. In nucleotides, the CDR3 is TGTGCCAGCGTTGGAGACAGCGAACCCAGGGATACGCAGTATTTT. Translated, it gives CASVGDSEPRDTQYF.

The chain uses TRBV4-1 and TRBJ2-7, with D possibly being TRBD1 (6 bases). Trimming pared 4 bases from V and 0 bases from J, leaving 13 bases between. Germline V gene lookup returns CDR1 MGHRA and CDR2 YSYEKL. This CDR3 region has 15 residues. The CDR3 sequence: CASSLTDRSSYEQYF. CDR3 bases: TGCGCCAGCAGCCTTACGGACAGAAGCTCCTACGAGCAGTACTTC.

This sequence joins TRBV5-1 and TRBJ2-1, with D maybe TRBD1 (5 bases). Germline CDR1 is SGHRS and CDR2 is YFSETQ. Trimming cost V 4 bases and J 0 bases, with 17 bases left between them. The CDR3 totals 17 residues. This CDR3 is CASSPISRTSSYNEQFF. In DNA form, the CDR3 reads TGCGCCAGCAGCCCGATAAGCCGGACAAGCTCCTACAATGAGCAGTTCTTC.

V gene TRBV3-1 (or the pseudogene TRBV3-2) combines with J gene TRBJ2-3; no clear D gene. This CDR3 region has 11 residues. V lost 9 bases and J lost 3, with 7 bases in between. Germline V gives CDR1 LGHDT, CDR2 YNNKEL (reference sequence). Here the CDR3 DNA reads TGTGCCAGTCGTCGGACAGATACGCAGTATTTT. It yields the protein CASRRTDTQYF.

The DNA of the CDR3 is TGTGCCAGCAGTCGGACCGGGGCCTTTTATACGCAGTATTTT. This translates into CASSRTGAFYTQYF. The chain recombines TRBV6-2 or TRBV6-3 with TRBJ2-3; D is possibly TRBD1 or TRBD2 (5 bases each). V was trimmed by 5 bases and J by 7 bases, leaving 16 bases between them. CDR3 length: 14 residues. From germline, CDR1 is MNHEY and CDR2 SVGEGT.

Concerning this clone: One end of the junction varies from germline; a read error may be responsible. CDR3 amino acids: CVSSLVQINSPLHF. The DNA for the CDR3 is TGTGTCAGCAGCTTAGTACAGATTAATTCACCCCTCCACTTT. The V gene is TRBV7-2, the J gene TRBJ1-6; D is unclear. The CDR3 is 14 amino acids. Looked up from germline, CDR1 is SGHTA and CDR2 is FQGNSA.